These 31 T cell receptor beta chains share one sample of origin, sequenced in a study of blood T cell repertoires in COVID-19. The data were produced by immunoSEQ multiplex PCR, yet TCRdb's version contains in-frame clones alone and is incomplete. This table has roughly 87,000 clones, around 82% appearing once. The sequencing input was peripheral blood. Every receptor here comes from a woman older than 75 with COVID-19, enrolled during active disease.

The chain carries TRBV7-8 and TRBJ1-2; D unresolved. The ends were cut back, 3 bases at V and 4 bases at J, with 15 bases in the middle. There are 15 residues in the CDR3. CDR1 and CDR2 from the germline V gene are SGHVS and FQNEAQ. CDR3 nucleotide sequence: TGTGCCAGCAGCTTCTCGACGGGCGGAGGCTATGGCTACACCTTC. Translation: CASSFSTGGGYGYTF.

This clone was seen once. The chain joins TRBV14 to TRBJ2-5, with a weak D call TRBD1 (5 bases). The CDR3 length is 13 residues. V was pared by 4 bases and J by 1 base, with 7 bases between. The germline V gene encodes CDR1 SGHDN and CDR2 FVKESK. This chain's CDR3 is CASSRQIQETQYF. CDR3 coding DNA: TGTGCCAGCAGCCGACAGATCCAAGAGACCCAGTACTTC.

The chain combines TRBV15 with TRBJ1-1; maybe TRBD1 (5 bases). Germline CDR1 and CDR2: LNHNV and YYDKDF (reference sequence). Trimming shortened V by 9 bases and J by 1 base, and 15 bases separated the two germline ends. CDR3 length equals 14 residues. This CDR3 reads CATRDYGGNTEAFF. In nucleotides, the CDR3 is TGTGCCACAAGGGACTATGGGGGGAACACTGAAGCTTTCTTT.

The gene calls are TRBV7-2 and TRBJ2-7; perhaps TRBD1 as D (6 bases). V was trimmed by 1 base and J by 6 bases, leaving 10 bases between them. The germline CDR1 and CDR2 sequences are SGHTA and FQGNSA. The CDR3 runs to 13 residues. CDR3 nucleotide sequence: TGTGCCAGCAGCTTAGTAGGGGGTGGCGAGCAGTACTTC. Amino acids: CASSLVGGGEQYF.

This clone was counted a few times. The rearrangement joins TRBV18 to TRBJ2-7, with 13 bases lining up with TRBD2. The CDR3 has 16 residues. The junction had 6 bases not matched to a gene; V was cut back by 3 bases and J by 4 bases. Germline-derived CDR1 and CDR2 are KGHSH and LQKENI. The CDR3 DNA follows: TGTGCCAGCTCACCGAGGACTAGCGGGAGTATTTACGAGCAGTACTTC. This codes for CASSPRTSGSIYEQYF.

The V gene is TRBV6-5, the J gene TRBJ1-2, with TRBD1 matching over 9 bases. J was trimmed by 8 bases and V by 7 bases; bases with no gene match: 5. This CDR3 contains 12 residues. The germline gives CDR1 MNHEY, CDR2 SVGAGI. CDR3 region: CASTATGGGYTF. CDR3 sequence (DNA): TGTGCCAGCACAGCGACAGGGGGGGGCTACACCTTC.

Worth noting for this clone: This sample includes further DNA sequences coding for the same CDR3. The J gene is TRBJ2-5, the V gene TRBV5-6; 7 nucleotides agree with TRBD1. Per the germline V gene, CDR1 is SGHDT and CDR2 is YYEEEE. With V trimmed by 5 bases and J by 2 bases, 6 bases remained unmatched. The length of the CDR3 is 14 residues. The CDR3 DNA reads TGTGCCAGCAGTAGACAGGGTGGTCAAGAGACCCAGTACTTC. As protein: CASSRQGGQETQYF.

The gene calls are TRBV6-2 or TRBV6-3 and TRBJ2-7; 7 bases are shared with TRBD1. The CDR3 is 17 amino acids. J gave up 3 bases and V 1 base, and 12 bases lay outside the gene matches. The germline gives CDR1 MNHEY, CDR2 SVGEGT. The CDR3 region is CASSYWGRGSPSYEQYF. In nucleotides, the CDR3 is TGTGCCAGCAGTTACTGGGGCAGGGGGTCACCTAGCTACGAGCAGTACTTC.

The gene calls are TRBV27 and TRBJ2-4, with 12 bases aligning to TRBD2. With V trimmed by 4 bases and J by 7 bases, 8 bases remained unmatched. Germline-derived CDR1 and CDR2 are MNHEY and SMNVEV (reference sequence). The CDR3 is made up of 16 amino acids. The CDR3 region is CASSSPSGGADNIQYF. DNA of the CDR3: TGTGCCAGCAGTTCCCCTAGCGGGGGGGCTGATAACATTCAGTACTTC.

This rearrangement joins TRBV10-3 to TRBJ1-2; D gene uncertain. CDR3 length: 13 amino acids. The ends were cut back, 6 bases at V and 2 bases at J, with 10 bases in the middle. CDR1 is ENHRY, CDR2 SYGVKD, per germline. The CDR3: CAISADKNYGYTF. The CDR3 DNA reads TGTGCCATCAGCGCTGACAAGAACTATGGCTACACCTTC.

This clone was found a few times. The CDR3 region has the DNA TGTGCCACCAGCAGAGTAGGCGGACACAGGGGGAACACTGAAGCTTTCTTT. This encodes CATSRVGGHRGNTEAFF. V usage is TRBV15 and J usage is TRBJ1-1, with TRBD1 identical over 7 bases. Germline CDR1 is LNHNV and CDR2 is YYDKDF (reference sequence). Unmatched junction bases numbered 9, after V lost 1 base and J lost 1 base. There are 17 residues in the CDR3.

The chain employs TRBV9 and TRBJ2-1, with 9 positions matching TRBD1. V lost 0 bases, J lost 1 base, and 11 bases stayed unmatched. CDR3 length: 19 residues. The V gene's germline CDR1 is SGDLS and CDR2 YYNGEE. The CDR3 coding sequence is TGTGCCAGCAGCGTAGAGGGGACAGGGTATATTGGGTCCTACAATGAGCAGTTCTTC. Translation gives CASSVEGTGYIGSYNEQFF.

This chain links TRBV6-5 with TRBJ2-3; 8 bases map to TRBD2. Germline CDR1 MNHEY, CDR2 SVGAGI. The CDR3 has 15 amino acids. V lost 4 bases to trimming and J lost 0 bases; unmatched junction nucleotides: 3. DNA of the CDR3: TGTGCCAGCAGTTCACGACTAGCGAGCACAGATACGCAGTATTTT. It yields the protein CASSSRLASTDTQYF.

The genes are TRBV30 and TRBJ2-3; 12 bases are a match to TRBD2. Germline V lookup: CDR1 GTSNPN, CDR2 SVGIG (reference sequence). Losses at the gene ends were 2 bases for V and 5 bases for J; bases not matched to a gene: 5. This CDR3 is 15 amino acids long. Written as DNA, the CDR3 is TGTGCCTGGAGTCCTAGCGGGAGGGCCATAGATACGCAGTATTTT. Protein sequence: CAWSPSGRAIDTQYF.

The CDR3 region is CASSWGRWASPLHF. The CDR3 nucleotides are TGTGCCAGCAGTTGGGGCCGCTGGGCTTCACCCCTCCACTTT. The V gene is TRBV27, the J gene TRBJ1-6; D is perhaps TRBD1 (5 bases). Trimming removed 4 bases from V and 9 bases from J, with 13 bases in between. This CDR3 has 14 residues. Germline loops: CDR1 MNHEY, CDR2 SMNVEV (reference sequence).

Only a few counts were recorded for this clone. V usage is TRBV18 and J usage is TRBJ1-2; D might be TRBD1 (5 bases). V lost 2 bases, J lost 4 bases, and 11 bases lay in between. CDR3 length: 14 amino acids. Germline CDR1 is KGHSH and CDR2 is LQKENI. The chain's CDR3 is CASSPATASYGYTF. In DNA, the CDR3 is TGTGCCAGCTCACCAGCGACAGCCAGCTATGGCTACACCTTC. The variable domain in full, completed from reference TRBV18 and TRBJ1-2, reads NAGVMQNPRHLVRRRGQEARLRCSPMKGHSHVYWYRQLPEEGLKFMVYLQKENIIDESGMPKERFSAEFPKEGPSILRIQQVVRGDSAAYFCASSPATASYGYTFGSGTRLTVV.

This clone occurred once. The chain has TRBV29-1 and TRBJ2-6; 10 bases map to TRBD1. This CDR3 region has 15 residues. The germline V gene has CDR1 SQVTM and CDR2 ANQGSEA. With 4 bases clipped from V and 1 base from J, the junction kept 1 base outside the gene matches. Written as DNA, the CDR3 is TGCAGCGTTGTGGGACAGGGGTCTGGGGCCAACGTCCTGACTTTC. This translates into CSVVGQGSGANVLTF.

This CDR3 is CASSLRQGAPGNQPQHF. For the CDR3, the DNA is TGTGCCAGCAGTTTGCGGCAGGGGGCGCCAGGCAATCAGCCCCAGCATTTT. This chain uses TRBV28 with TRBJ1-5; TRBD1 matches at 8 bases. Germline values: CDR1 MDHEN, CDR2 SYDVKM. With V trimmed by 3 bases and J by 2 bases, 9 bases remained unmatched. The CDR3 loop spans 17 amino acids. Based on the CDR3 plus reference TRBV28 and TRBJ1-5, the full variable domain is DVKVTQSSRYLVKRTGEKVFLECVQDMDHENMFWYRQDPGLGLRLIYFSYDVKMKEKGDIPEGYSVSREKKERFSLILESASTNQTSMYLCASSLRQGAPGNQPQHFGDGTRLSIL.

Regarding this clone: Compared with germline, one end of the junction differs, possibly owing to a read error. V usage is TRBV11-1 and J usage is TRBJ1-1; no reliable D call. The germline CDR1 and CDR2 sequences are SGHAT and FQDESV (reference sequence). This CDR3 has 16 residues. CDR3 residues: CASSSLLTDMNAEAFF. The CDR3 DNA reads TGTGCCAGCAGCTCTCTCCTAACAGACATGAACGCTGAAGCTTTCTTT.

The chain recombines TRBV18 with TRBJ1-5; D possibly corresponds to TRBD1 (5 bases). Trimming shortened V by 2 bases and J by 6 bases, and 8 bases separated the two germline ends. Looked up from germline, CDR1 is KGHSH and CDR2 is LQKENI. This CDR3 comprises 13 residues. The CDR3 loop reads CASSPDRGQPQHF. The DNA of the CDR3 is TGTGCCAGCTCACCAGATAGGGGTCAGCCCCAGCATTTT.

The chain carries TRBV15 and TRBJ2-7; tentative D call: TRBD2 (5 bases). This CDR3 spans 15 amino acids. Trimming removed 0 bases at V and 2 bases at J, with 11 bases between. CDR1 LNHNV and CDR2 YYDKDF come from the germline V gene (reference sequence). CDR3 sequence (DNA): TGTGCCACCAGCAGAGATAAAGCGGATACCTACGAGCAGTACTTC. Protein: CATSRDKADTYEQYF.

V and J are TRBV21-1 and TRBJ1-5; the tabulated D call, TRBD1, remains unverified against the DNA. TRBV21-1 is a known pseudogene. CDR3 length: 17 amino acids. The CDR3 coding sequence is TGTGCCAGCAGCAAAGGACAGCCTATCTATAGCAATCAGCCCCAGCATTTT. It yields the protein CASSKGQPIYSNQPQHF.

The chain is built from TRBV11-1 and TRBJ1-2; no reliable D call. Trimming removed 5 bases at V and 6 bases at J, with 13 bases between. CDR1 SGHAT and CDR2 FQDESV come from the germline V gene (reference sequence). The CDR3 sequence is 13 residues long. The CDR3 sequence: CASSGRITDGYTF. The CDR3 DNA reads as TGTGCCAGCAGCGGGAGGATAACAGATGGCTACACCTTC.

The V gene is TRBV5-4, the J gene TRBJ2-6; 7 bases are a match to TRBD2. This CDR3 is 11 amino acids long. V gave up 3 bases and J gave up 13 bases; unmatched junction bases: 1. The germline V gene has CDR1 SGHNT and CDR2 YYREEE (reference sequence). DNA for the CDR3: TGTGCCAGCAGCTCGGGGGGTGTCCTGACTTTC. Amino acids: CASSSGGVLTF.

The chain links TRBV28 to TRBJ1-6; D is perhaps TRBD1 (6 bases). The CDR3 is 16 residues long. Germline CDR1 reads MDHEN; CDR2 reads SYDVKM. Trimming pared 2 bases from V and 6 bases from J, leaving 14 bases between. The CDR3 protein is CASSLHGNRVNSPLHF. The DNA for the CDR3 is TGTGCCAGCAGTTTACATGGTAACAGGGTTAATTCACCCCTCCACTTT. The full variable domain, its missing parts supplied by reference TRBV28 and TRBJ1-6, is DVKVTQSSRYLVKRTGEKVFLECVQDMDHENMFWYRQDPGLGLRLIYFSYDVKMKEKGDIPEGYSVSREKKERFSLILESASTNQTSMYLCASSLHGNRVNSPLHFGNGTRLTVT.

This chain connects TRBV3-1 (or the pseudogene TRBV3-2) to TRBJ2-7; tentative D call: TRBD2 (6 bases). The V gene lost 4 bases and the J gene lost 7 bases, with 14 bases spanning the gap. Germline V lookup: CDR1 LGHDT, CDR2 YNNKEL (reference sequence). The CDR3 length is 13 residues. This chain's CDR3 is CASSLGVGGEQYF. CDR3 coding DNA: TGTGCCAGCAGCCTCGGCGTCGGGGGAGAGCAGTACTTC.

V and J are TRBV2 and TRBJ1-2; D perhaps matches TRBD1 (5 bases). The length of the CDR3 is 14 residues. Germline CDR1 is SNHLY and CDR2 is FYNNEI. Trimming took off 1 base at V and 8 bases at J, with 14 bases between the two ends. CDR3 nucleotide sequence: TGTGCCAGCAGTGAAGAATGGGGCTCCTGGGGCTACACCTTC. Protein sequence: CASSEEWGSWGYTF. The variable domain in full, with the rest retrieved from reference TRBV2 and TRBJ1-2, is EPEVTQTPSHQVTQMGQEVILRCVPISNHLYFYWYRQILGQKVEFLVSFYNNEISEKSEIFDDQFSVERPDGSNFTLKIRSTKLEDSAMYFCASSEEWGSWGYTFGSGTRLTVV.

This sequence joins TRBV10-3 and TRBJ1-2; D gene unclear. The CDR3 is made up of 13 amino acids. V lost 2 bases and J lost 1, with 5 bases in between. Germline V gene sequence: CDR1 ENHRY, CDR2 SYGVKD. The CDR3 region is CAISEPVNYGYTF. Written as DNA, the CDR3 is TGTGCCATCAGTGAGCCCGTTAACTATGGCTACACCTTC.

This clone appeared a few times. In nucleotides, the CDR3 is TGTGCCAGCCGCTCTTACAGGGTACCCTACGAGCAGTACTTC. Translating it yields CASRSYRVPYEQYF. The J gene is TRBJ2-7, the V gene TRBV5-4; perhaps TRBD1 as D (6 bases). V lost 7 bases, J lost 2 bases, and 16 bases lay in between. The CDR3 has 14 residues. Per the germline V gene, CDR1 is SGHNT and CDR2 is YYREEE (reference sequence).

The rearrangement links TRBV27 to TRBJ2-7; weak D call: TRBD1 (6 bases). The V end was cut by 3 bases, the J end by 6 bases, with 9 bases between. The germline gives CDR1 MNHEY, CDR2 SMNVEV (reference sequence). CDR3 size: 12 residues. The CDR3 DNA reads as TGTGCCAGCAGTTTCGTCAGGGGCGAGCAGTACTTC. Residues: CASSFVRGEQYF.

The chain has TRBV2 and TRBJ1-5; 10 positions agree with TRBD1. CDR1 and CDR2 (germline): SNHLY, FYNNEI. The junction had 8 bases not matched to a gene; V was cut back by 6 bases and J by 9 bases. This CDR3 is 14 amino acids long. The CDR3 here is CASSSTGGEGPQHF. The CDR3 region has the DNA TGTGCCAGCAGCTCGACAGGGGGCGAGGGGCCCCAGCATTTT.